This T cell receptor (beta chain) was recovered during a study of cytomegalovirus exposure and HLA in healthy donors. Overall study results and limits: Reportedly, diagnosis of cytomegalovirus status by the classifier showed high specificity and sensitivity. Later analysis found that TCR beta chains associated with HLA were more clonally expanded than other, equally common chains.

The primer mix had 60 Vbeta and 13 Jbeta primers. Clones were sequenced by immunoSEQ multiplex PCR, and TCRdb holds only the in-frame ones, with some missing. The top ten hold under 6% of the sample, which has roughly 180,000 clones, less than 90% seen once. Points on this clone: Its specificity is not known.

This CDR3 region has 14 residues. V was clipped by 1 base and J by 1 base, with 7 bases between them. From germline, CDR1 is MDHEN and CDR2 SYDVKM. The sequencing sample was made of PBMCs. This chain links TRBV28 with TRBJ2-5; no clear D gene. This clonotype was obtained from a woman aged 50 to 65 in good health and CMV-seropositive. This CDR3 is CASSLSLPQETQYF. The CDR3, as DNA: TGTGCCAGCAGTTTATCTCTCCCCCAAGAGACCCAGTACTTC.